The entry below describes one T cell receptor (beta chain). Its cognate antigen is unknown. All the people who gave samples were healthy bone marrow donors. The data were obtained in a study of cytomegalovirus exposure and HLA in healthy donors. The trim removed 4 bases at V and 2 bases at J, leaving 6 bases unmatched. Germline-derived CDR1 and CDR2 are MDHEN and SYDVKM. The CDR3 extends over 15 amino acids. Study-wide results and limits: Most of the CMV-associated TCR beta chains (in a later analysis) appeared to be HLA-restricted. The productive fraction for most TCR beta V segments was about 87% or about 30% in an earlier analysis.

13 Jbeta primers and 60 Vbeta primers were used for the PCR. Profiled with immunoSEQ multiplex PCR; TCRdb holds only in-frame clones, not every one. Of over 130,000 clones in the sample, 82% were seen once. The sample was PBMCs. This chain uses TRBV28 with TRBJ2-5, with 8 bases that match TRBD2. This sequence was found in a man aged 30 to 45 in good health and CMV-seropositive. The CDR3 coding sequence is TGTGCCAGCAGTTCCAGCGGGGGACTACAAGAGACCCAGTACTTC. Protein product: CASSSSGGLQETQYF.